Presented here are 12 T cell receptor beta chains from one specimen sequenced in a study of T cell responses to AZD1222 COVID-19 vaccine (dated by TCRdb to about 2021). In the paper's terms, the time point label means: baseline before first vaccination. Library preparation used the immunoSEQ multiplex PCR assay. What TCRdb holds here is the immuneACCESS table cut down to in-frame rearrangements. Part of the clones is not present; checked against another copy, under half of the missing clones reflect an unresolved V gene, and the others are unexplained. The sample table contains 140,000 to 150,000 clones; only one count was recorded for approximately 89% of them. 4% to 6% of the sample is held by the ten biggest clonotypes. Sample: peripheral blood, taken on day 0 of AZD1222 vaccination. Every receptor here comes from an adult in good health.

The chain is built from TRBV19 and TRBJ2-3, with 9 bases lining up with TRBD2. V was pared by 6 bases and J by 4 bases, with 14 bases of the junction left unmatched. Germline loops: CDR1 LNHDA, CDR2 SQIVND (reference sequence). The CDR3 runs to 17 residues. The CDR3 reads CASSPFHWTSDADTQYF. The CDR3 DNA follows: TGTGCCAGTAGCCCGTTCCACTGGACTAGCGATGCAGATACGCAGTATTTT.

V usage is TRBV12-3 or TRBV12-4 and J usage is TRBJ1-5; D gene uncertain. Trimming shortened V by 6 bases and J by 6 bases, and 9 bases separated the two germline ends. The CDR3 is 12 amino acids. The CDR3 reads CASSQRLQPQHF. For the CDR3, the DNA is TGTGCCAGCAGCCAACGACTTCAGCCCCAGCATTTT.

The chain recombines TRBV14 with TRBJ2-3; 8 bases are shared with TRBD2. Per the germline V gene, CDR1 is SGHDN and CDR2 is FVKESK. The CDR3 contains 15 residues. V was pared by 6 bases and J by 5 bases, with 10 bases of the junction left unmatched. The CDR3 spells CASSRRGAPGDTQYF. CDR3 in DNA: TGTGCCAGCAGTCGGCGGGGGGCCCCGGGAGATACGCAGTATTTT.

This clone was seen only once. The chain employs TRBV28 and TRBJ1-5; D gene unclear. The germline CDR1 and CDR2 sequences are MDHEN and SYDVKM. This CDR3 has 15 residues. Deletions cut 5 bases from V and 5 bases from J, with 16 bases between. The CDR3 DNA reads TGTGCCAGCAGTGCCCCCGGGAGATACTATCAGCCCCAGCATTTT. It translates to CASSAPGRYYQPQHF. Full variable domain (outside the CDR3, taken from reference TRBV28 and TRBJ1-5): DVKVTQSSRYLVKRTGEKVFLECVQDMDHENMFWYRQDPGLGLRLIYFSYDVKMKEKGDIPEGYSVSREKKERFSLILESASTNQTSMYLCASSAPGRYYQPQHFGDGTRLSIL.

This chain uses TRBV19 with TRBJ2-2, with 14 bases fitting TRBD2. Germline CDR1 LNHDA, CDR2 SQIVND (reference sequence). With V trimmed by 8 bases and J by 5 bases, 10 bases remained unmatched. The CDR3 covers 17 residues. CDR3 in amino acids: CASRGLAGVVDTGELFF. The CDR3 nucleotides read TGTGCCAGTCGGGGACTAGCGGGAGTAGTAGATACCGGGGAGCTGTTTTTT.

V is TRBV7-9 and J is TRBJ1-2; unclear D gene. The germline V gene encodes CDR1 SEHNR and CDR2 FQNEAQ (reference sequence). CDR3 size: 13 residues. V was cut by 5 bases and J by 4 bases, with 11 bases left in between. The DNA of the CDR3 is TGTGCCAGCAGCCCCAGGTCCGGCTATGGCTACACCTTC. This codes for CASSPRSGYGYTF.

The V gene is TRBV27, the J gene TRBJ1-5; D call uncertain. Germline-derived CDR1 and CDR2 are MNHEY and SMNVEV (reference sequence). V shed 4 bases and J shed 8 bases, with 6 bases lying between them. CDR3 length: 11 residues. The CDR3 coding sequence is TGTGCCAGCAGTTCCGGGGAGCCCCAGCATTTT. Its protein product is CASSSGEPQHF.

This rearrangement joins TRBV7-2 to TRBJ1-4; no firm D call. Germline assignment: CDR1 SGHTA and CDR2 FQGNSA. There are 13 residues in the CDR3. The V gene lost 5 bases and the J gene lost 7 bases, with 11 bases spanning the gap. CDR3 region: CASSSRTGEKLFF. DNA for the CDR3: TGTGCCAGCAGCAGTAGGACCGGTGAAAAACTGTTTTTT. Using reference TRBV7-2 and TRBJ1-4 for the parts outside the CDR3, the full variable domain is GAGVSQSPSNKVTEKGKDVELRCDPISGHTALYWYRQSLGQGLEFLIYFQGNSAPDKSGLPSDRFSAERTGGSVSTLTIQRTQQEDSAVYLCASSSRTGEKLFFGSGTQLSVL.

The chain uses TRBV7-2 and TRBJ1-4, with TRBD1 matching 8 bases. Germline V gene sequence: CDR1 SGHTA, CDR2 FQGNSA. This CDR3 comprises 14 residues. The trim removed 5 bases at V and 3 bases at J, leaving 2 bases unmatched. CDR3 sequence reads: CASSGQGPNEKLFF. As DNA, the CDR3 is TGTGCCAGCAGCGGACAGGGCCCTAATGAAAAACTGTTTTTT.

The genes are TRBV4-3 and TRBJ1-6; D unclear. V lost 3 bases, J lost 5 bases, and 8 bases lay in between. Germline V gene data show CDR1 as LGHNA and CDR2 as YSLEER. There are 14 residues in the CDR3. Here the CDR3 DNA reads TGCGCCAGCAGCCACAAGGGAAATAATTCACCCCTCCACTTT. This sequence encodes CASSHKGNNSPLHF.

The gene calls are TRBV6-6 and TRBJ1-1; the D is unclear. Germline CDR1 is MNHNY and CDR2 is SVGAGI (reference sequence). The CDR3 has 13 amino acids. The V end lost 2 bases, the J end lost 2 bases, and 6 bases lay between the germline ends. CDR3 protein: CASSYRHNTEAFF. The DNA for the CDR3 is TGTGCCAGCAGTTACCGTCACAACACTGAAGCTTTCTTT.

This chain links TRBV7-6 with TRBJ2-1, with 11 bases aligning to TRBD2. The junction had 7 bases not matched to a gene; V was cut back by 5 bases and J by 7 bases. The CDR3 has 15 amino acids. Germline CDR1 reads SGHVS; CDR2 reads FNYEAQ. The CDR3 reads CASSPVAGGPNEQFF. In DNA, the CDR3 is TGTGCCAGCAGCCCAGTAGCGGGGGGGCCTAATGAGCAGTTCTTC.